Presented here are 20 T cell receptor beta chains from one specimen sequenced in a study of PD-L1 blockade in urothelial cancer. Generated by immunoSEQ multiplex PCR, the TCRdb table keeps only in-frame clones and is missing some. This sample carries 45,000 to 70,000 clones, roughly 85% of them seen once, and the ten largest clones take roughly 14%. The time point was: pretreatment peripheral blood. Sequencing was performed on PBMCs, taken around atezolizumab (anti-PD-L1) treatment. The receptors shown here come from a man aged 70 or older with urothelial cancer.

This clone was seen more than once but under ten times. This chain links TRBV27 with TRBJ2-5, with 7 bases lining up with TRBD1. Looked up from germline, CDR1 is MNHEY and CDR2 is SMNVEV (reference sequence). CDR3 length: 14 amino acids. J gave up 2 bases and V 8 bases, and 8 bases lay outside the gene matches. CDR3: CASSVTGTQETQYF. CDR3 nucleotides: TGTGCCAGCTCCGTGACAGGGACACAAGAGACCCAGTACTTC.

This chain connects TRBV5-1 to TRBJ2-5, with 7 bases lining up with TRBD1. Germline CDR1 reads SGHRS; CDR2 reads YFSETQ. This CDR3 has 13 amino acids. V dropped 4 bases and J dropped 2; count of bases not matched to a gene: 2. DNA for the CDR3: TGCGCCAGCAGCCAGACAGGGCAAGAGACCCAGTACTTC. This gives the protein CASSQTGQETQYF.

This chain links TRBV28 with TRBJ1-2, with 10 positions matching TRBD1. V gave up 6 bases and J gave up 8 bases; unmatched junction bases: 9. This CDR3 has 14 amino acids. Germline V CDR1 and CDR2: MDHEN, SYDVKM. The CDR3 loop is CASSPGTGVRGYTF. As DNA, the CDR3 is TGTGCCAGCAGCCCCGGGACAGGGGTAAGGGGCTACACCTTC.

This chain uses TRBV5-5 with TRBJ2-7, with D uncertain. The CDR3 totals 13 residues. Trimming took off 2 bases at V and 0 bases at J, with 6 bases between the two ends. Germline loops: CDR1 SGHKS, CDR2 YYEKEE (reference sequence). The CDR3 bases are TGTGCCAGCAGCTTCGGGTCCTCCTACGAGCAGTACTTC. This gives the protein CASSFGSSYEQYF.

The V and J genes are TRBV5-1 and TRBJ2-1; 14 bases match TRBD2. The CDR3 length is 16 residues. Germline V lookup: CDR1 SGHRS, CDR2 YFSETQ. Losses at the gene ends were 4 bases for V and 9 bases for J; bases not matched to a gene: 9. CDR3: CASSGGLAGAPSEQFF. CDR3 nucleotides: TGCGCCAGCAGCGGGGGACTAGCGGGAGCCCCCAGTGAGCAGTTCTTC.

The CDR3 coding sequence is TGTGCCAGCAGCCAAGATCGGTCGACACAGGGTGGTGAAACTGAAGCTTTCTTT. Encoded protein: CASSQDRSTQGGETEAFF. The rearrangement uses TRBV14 and TRBJ1-1; possible D gene TRBD1, 6 bases. This CDR3 region has 18 residues. CDR1 and CDR2 (germline): SGHDN, FVKESK. V dropped 0 bases and J dropped 5 bases, with 22 bases sitting between them.

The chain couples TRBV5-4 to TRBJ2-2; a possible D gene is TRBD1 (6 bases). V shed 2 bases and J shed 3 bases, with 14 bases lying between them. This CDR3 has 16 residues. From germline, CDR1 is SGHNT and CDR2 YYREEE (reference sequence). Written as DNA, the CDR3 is TGTGCCAGCAGCTTACAGGGAAGGAGGTACACCGGGGAGCTGTTTTTT. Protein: CASSLQGRRYTGELFF.

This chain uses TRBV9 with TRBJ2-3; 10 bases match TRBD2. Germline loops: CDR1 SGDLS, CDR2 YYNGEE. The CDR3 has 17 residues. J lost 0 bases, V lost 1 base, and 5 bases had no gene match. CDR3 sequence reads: CASSVLAGALSTDTQYF. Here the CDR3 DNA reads TGTGCCAGCAGCGTACTAGCGGGAGCCCTTAGCACAGATACGCAGTATTTT. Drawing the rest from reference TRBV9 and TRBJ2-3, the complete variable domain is DSGVTQTPKHLITATGQRVTLRCSPRSGDLSVYWYQQSLDQGLQFLIQYYNGEERAKGNILERFSAQQFPDLHSELNLSSLELGDSALYFCASSVLAGALSTDTQYFGPGTRLTVL.

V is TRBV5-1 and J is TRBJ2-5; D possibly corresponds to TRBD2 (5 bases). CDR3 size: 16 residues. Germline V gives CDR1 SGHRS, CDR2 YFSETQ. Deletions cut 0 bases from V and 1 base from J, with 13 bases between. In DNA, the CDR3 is TGCGCCAGCAGCTTGGCTTCGGCTAGCAGCCAAGAGACCCAGTACTTC. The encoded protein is CASSLASASSQETQYF.

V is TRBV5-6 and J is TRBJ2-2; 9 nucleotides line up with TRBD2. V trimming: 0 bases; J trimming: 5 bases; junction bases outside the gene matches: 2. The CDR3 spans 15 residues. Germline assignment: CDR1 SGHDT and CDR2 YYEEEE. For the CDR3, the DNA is TGTGCCAGCAGCTTGGGGCTAGCGGGAACCGGGGAGCTGTTTTTT. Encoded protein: CASSLGLAGTGELFF.

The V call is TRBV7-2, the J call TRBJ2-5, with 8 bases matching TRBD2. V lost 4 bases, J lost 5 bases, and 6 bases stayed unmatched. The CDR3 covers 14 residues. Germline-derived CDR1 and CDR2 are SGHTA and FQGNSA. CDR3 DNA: TGTGCCAGCAGCTCCCCTCCGGGAGGGGAGACCCAGTACTTC. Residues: CASSSPPGGETQYF.

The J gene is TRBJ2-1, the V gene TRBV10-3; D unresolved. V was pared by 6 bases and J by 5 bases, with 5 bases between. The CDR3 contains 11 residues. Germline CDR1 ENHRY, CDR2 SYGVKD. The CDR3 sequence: CAISADNEQFF. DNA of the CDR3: TGTGCCATCAGCGCAGACAATGAGCAGTTCTTC.

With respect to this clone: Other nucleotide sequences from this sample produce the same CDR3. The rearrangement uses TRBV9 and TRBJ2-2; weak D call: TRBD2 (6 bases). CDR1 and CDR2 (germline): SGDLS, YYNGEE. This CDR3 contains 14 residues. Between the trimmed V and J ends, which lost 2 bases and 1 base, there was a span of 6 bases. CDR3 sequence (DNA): TGTGCCAGCAGCGTTAGCGGGAACACCGGGGAGCTGTTTTTT. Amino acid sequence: CASSVSGNTGELFF.

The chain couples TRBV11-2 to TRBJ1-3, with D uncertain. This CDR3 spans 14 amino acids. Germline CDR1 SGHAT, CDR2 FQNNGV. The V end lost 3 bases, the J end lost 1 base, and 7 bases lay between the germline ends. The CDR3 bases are TGTGCCAGCAGCTTCGGGGTATCTGGAAACACCATATATTTT. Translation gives CASSFGVSGNTIYF.

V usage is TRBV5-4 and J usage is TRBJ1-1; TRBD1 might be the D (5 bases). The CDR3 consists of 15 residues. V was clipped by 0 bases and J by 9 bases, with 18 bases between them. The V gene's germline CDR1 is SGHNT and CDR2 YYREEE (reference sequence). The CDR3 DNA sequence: TGTGCCAGCAGCTTGGACGTGGGGACTCGAGCCCAAGCTTTCTTT. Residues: CASSLDVGTRAQAFF.

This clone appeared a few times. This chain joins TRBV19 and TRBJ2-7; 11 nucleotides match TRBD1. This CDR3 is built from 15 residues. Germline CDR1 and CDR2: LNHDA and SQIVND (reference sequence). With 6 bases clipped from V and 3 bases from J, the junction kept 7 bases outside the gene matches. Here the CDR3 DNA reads TGTGCCAGTAGCCTCGGACAGGGGGCCAACTACGAGCAGTACTTC. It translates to CASSLGQGANYEQYF.

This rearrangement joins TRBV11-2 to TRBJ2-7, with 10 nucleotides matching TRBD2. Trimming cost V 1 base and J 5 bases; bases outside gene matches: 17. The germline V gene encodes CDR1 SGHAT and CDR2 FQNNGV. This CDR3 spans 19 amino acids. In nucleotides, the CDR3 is TGTGCCAGCAGCTTAGCCCCCCTTCTCTCTAGCGGGAGAATCCACGAGCAGTACTTC. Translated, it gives CASSLAPLLSSGRIHEQYF.

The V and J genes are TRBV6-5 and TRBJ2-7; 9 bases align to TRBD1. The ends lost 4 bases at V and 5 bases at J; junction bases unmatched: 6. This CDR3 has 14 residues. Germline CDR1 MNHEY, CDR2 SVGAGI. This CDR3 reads CASSSWDRVHEQYF. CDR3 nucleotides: TGTGCCAGCAGTTCATGGGACAGGGTCCACGAGCAGTACTTC.

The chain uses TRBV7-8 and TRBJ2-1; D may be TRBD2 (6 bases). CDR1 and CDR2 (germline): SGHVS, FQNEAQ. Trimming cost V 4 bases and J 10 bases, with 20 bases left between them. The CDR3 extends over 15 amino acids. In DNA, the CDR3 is TGTGCCAGCAGCTCATCCGGGACTCCCCCCCGAGAGCAGTTCTTC. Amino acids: CASSSSGTPPREQFF.

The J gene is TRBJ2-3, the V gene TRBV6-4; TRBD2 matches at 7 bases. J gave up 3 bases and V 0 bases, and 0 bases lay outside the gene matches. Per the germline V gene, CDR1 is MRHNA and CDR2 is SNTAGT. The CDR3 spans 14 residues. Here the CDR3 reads CASSDSRETDTQYF. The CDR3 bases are TGTGCCAGCAGTGACTCGCGGGAGACAGATACGCAGTATTTT.